These 30 T cell receptor beta chains were all obtained from the same sample, sequenced in a study of cytomegalovirus exposure and HLA in healthy donors. Amplification used 60 Vbeta primers and 13 Jbeta primers. TCRdb's copy holds only in-frame clones and misses some; the assay was immunoSEQ multiplex PCR. This sample's clone table lists approximately 120,000 clones. Source material: PBMCs. All receptors derive from a man between 18 and 35 years old in good health and CMV-seronegative.

The chain recombines TRBV11-3 with TRBJ2-3, with D possibly TRBD2 on 6 matching bases. The V end lost 1 base, the J end lost 6 bases, and 11 bases lay between the germline ends. The CDR3 extends over 14 amino acids. The germline V gene has CDR1 SGHNT and CDR2 YENEEA. Here the CDR3 DNA reads TGTGCCAGCAGCTTAGTTTCCGGGAGTGATACGCAGTATTTT. This gives the protein CASSLVSGSDTQYF.

V is TRBV5-1 and J is TRBJ1-2; 12 bases agree with TRBD1. V shed 4 bases and J 1 base; nucleotides not matched to a gene: 11. The length of the CDR3 is 18 residues. Germline lookup yields CDR1 SGHRS and CDR2 YFSETQ. CDR3 DNA: TGCGCCAGCAGCCCAAAACCGGGACAGGGGGCCCTTAACTATGGCTACACCTTC. This encodes CASSPKPGQGALNYGYTF.

The V and J genes are TRBV5-5 and TRBJ2-2; D is perhaps TRBD1 (5 bases). Germline CDR1 and CDR2: SGHKS and YYEKEE (reference sequence). V gave up 0 bases and J gave up 4 bases, with 10 bases separating them. CDR3 length: 15 amino acids. The CDR3 is CASSLGQTATGELFF. CDR3 nucleotides: TGTGCCAGCAGCTTGGGGCAGACAGCCACCGGGGAGCTGTTTTTT.

The CDR3 protein is CASSPGTGGFLYEQYF. The CDR3 DNA sequence: TGTGCCAGCAGCCCCGGGACAGGGGGTTTCCTCTACGAGCAGTACTTC. This sequence joins TRBV5-4 and TRBJ2-5, with 11 bases matching TRBD1. The DNA end is a closer match to TRBJ2-7, so the J assignment may be wrong. The germline V gene encodes CDR1 SGHNT and CDR2 YYREEE (reference sequence). The CDR3 spans 16 residues.

The gene calls are TRBV4-1 and TRBJ2-1; D uncertain. V was cut by 1 base and J by 5 bases, with 9 bases left in between. Germline-derived CDR1 and CDR2 are MGHRA and YSYEKL. This CDR3 is built from 14 residues. The CDR3 loop reads CASSQVHHDNEQFF. The CDR3 coding sequence is TGCGCCAGCAGCCAAGTACACCACGACAATGAGCAGTTCTTC.

This chain uses TRBV7-2 with TRBJ2-6, with 13 bases fitting TRBD2. J lost 0 bases, V lost 9 bases, and 5 bases had no gene match. This CDR3 region has 17 residues. CDR1 is SGHTA and CDR2 is FQGNSA in the germline V gene. The CDR3 DNA sequence: TGTGCCAGGGGGAGACTAGCGGGGGGCTCTGGGGCCAACGTCCTGACTTTC. This translates into CARGRLAGGSGANVLTF. The variable domain in full, with the rest retrieved from reference TRBV7-2 and TRBJ2-6, is GAGVSQSPSNKVTEKGKDVELRCDPISGHTALYWYRQSLGQGLEFLIYFQGNSAPDKSGLPSDRFSAERTGGSVSTLTIQRTQQEDSAVYLCARGRLAGGSGANVLTFGAGSRLTVL.

V usage is TRBV4-1 and J usage is TRBJ1-4; TRBD1 aligns across 7 bases. This CDR3 has 16 amino acids. V was pared by 4 bases and J by 8 bases, with 13 bases of the junction left unmatched. CDR1 MGHRA and CDR2 YSYEKL come from the germline V gene. The CDR3 protein is CASSPGTANRGEKLFF. DNA of the CDR3: TGCGCCAGCAGCCCGGGGACAGCCAATAGAGGGGAAAAACTGTTTTTT.

V gene TRBV2 combines with J gene TRBJ1-2, with D unresolved. The CDR3 has 11 residues. V lost 7 bases and J lost 3, with 6 bases in between. CDR1 SNHLY and CDR2 FYNNEI come from the germline V gene. CDR3 protein: CASKRDYGYTF. The CDR3 coding sequence is TGTGCCAGCAAGCGGGACTATGGCTACACCTTC.

The gene calls are TRBV7-2 and TRBJ1-1, with D possibly matching TRBD1 (6 bases). Trimming removed 2 bases from V and 5 bases from J, with 12 bases in between. Germline loops: CDR1 SGHTA, CDR2 FQGNSA. This CDR3 has 14 amino acids. This chain's CDR3 is CASSLTRGATEAFF. The CDR3 nucleotides are TGTGCCAGCAGCTTAACCAGGGGTGCAACTGAAGCTTTCTTT.

This chain connects TRBV6-5 to TRBJ1-5; TRBD1 aligns across 8 bases. V lost 6 bases to trimming and J lost 6 bases; unmatched junction nucleotides: 10. The CDR3 is 15 residues long. CDR1 and CDR2 from the germline V gene are MNHEY and SVGAGI. This CDR3 is CASSSYQGAVQPQHF. The CDR3 DNA is TGTGCCAGCAGCTCTTATCAGGGGGCGGTTCAGCCCCAGCATTTT.

The CDR3 DNA reads as TGTGCCAGCAGCTTAGGAGATGCTCTTTCCTCTGGAAACACCATATATTTT. Protein: CASSLGDALSSGNTIYF. This sequence joins TRBV7-6 and TRBJ1-3; D is undetermined. This CDR3 region has 17 residues. Deletions cut 1 base from V and 0 bases from J, with 13 bases between. Germline V gene sequence: CDR1 SGHVS, CDR2 FNYEAQ.

The chain uses TRBV27 and TRBJ1-1; weak D call: TRBD1 (5 bases). The germline V gene encodes CDR1 MNHEY and CDR2 SMNVEV (reference sequence). V shed 1 base and J shed 8 bases, with 11 bases lying between them. The CDR3 is made up of 13 amino acids. The CDR3 DNA follows: TGTGCCAGCAGTTTATATCCCAGGGCGGAAGCTTTCTTT. It translates to CASSLYPRAEAFF.

Written as DNA, the CDR3 is TGTGCCTGCCGACAGTACCAAGAGACCCAGTACTTC. Amino acids: CACRQYQETQYF. This chain uses TRBV30 with TRBJ2-5, with D possibly being TRBD1 (5 bases). Germline V gene lookup returns CDR1 GTSNPN and CDR2 SVGIG (reference sequence). The V gene lost 6 bases and the J gene lost 0 bases, with 8 bases spanning the gap. This CDR3 has 12 residues.

The chain recombines TRBV27 with TRBJ1-2; TRBD1 agrees at 9 bases. This CDR3 spans 14 amino acids. The J segment lost 7 bases and the V segment lost 6 bases, leaving 9 bases of the junction unmatched. Germline CDR1 and CDR2: MNHEY and SMNVEV (reference sequence). The CDR3 DNA sequence: TGTGCCAGCAGCCAACAGGGGGCGTTAGGTGGCTACACCTTC. It encodes CASSQQGALGGYTF.

In the case of this clone: Sequence at one end of the junction differs from germline and may be a read error. The V and J genes are TRBV29-1 and TRBJ1-1; TRBD1 agrees at 8 bases. The CDR3 covers 15 residues. Germline V gives CDR1 SQVTM, CDR2 ANQGSEA. The CDR3 bases are TGCGGCGTGCGCCAGTCAGGGGGCGGAGAGTTCTCAGCTTTCTTT. Translated: CGVRQSGGGEFSAFF.

The chain combines TRBV11-2 with TRBJ1-6; the D is unclear. V lost 5 bases and J lost 0, with 11 bases in between. CDR1 and CDR2 from the germline V gene are SGHAT and FQNNGV. The length of the CDR3 is 16 residues. In DNA, the CDR3 is TGTGCCAGCAGCCCTTTCTGGAGCTCCTATAATTCACCCCTCCACTTT. Translated, it gives CASSPFWSSYNSPLHF.

V is TRBV28 and J is TRBJ2-5, with 9 bases aligning to TRBD1. J was trimmed by 0 bases and V by 8 bases; bases with no gene match: 10. Per the germline V gene, CDR1 is MDHEN and CDR2 is SYDVKM. The CDR3 runs 16 residues. CDR3 sequence (DNA): TGTGCCAGCGGTATCTGGGACAGGGCCTACCAAGAGACCCAGTACTTC. It is translated as CASGIWDRAYQETQYF.

This sequence joins TRBV7-8 and TRBJ1-5, with a possible D match to TRBD1 (5 bases). Germline CDR1 reads SGHVS; CDR2 reads FQNEAQ. This CDR3 has 17 amino acids. Trimming stripped 1 base from V and 6 bases from J, with 19 bases between. CDR3 bases: TGTGCCAGCAGCTTAGTTAGGACACGGATCGCCGGTCAGCCCCAGCATTTT. Residues: CASSLVRTRIAGQPQHF. The entire variable domain, with the rest obtained from reference TRBV7-8 and TRBJ1-5, is as follows: GAGVSQSPRYKVAKRGQDVALRCDPISGHVSLFWYQQALGQGPEFLTYFQNEAQLDKSGLPSDRFFAERPEGSVSTLKIQRTQQEDSAVYLCASSLVRTRIAGQPQHFGDGTRLSIL.

The gene calls are TRBV7-9 and TRBJ1-1; D is possibly TRBD1 (5 bases). Trimming shortened V by 5 bases and J by 7 bases, and 14 bases separated the two germline ends. The CDR3 length is 13 residues. Germline V lookup: CDR1 SEHNR, CDR2 FQNEAQ (reference sequence). The CDR3 sequence: CASSAPGGGEAFF. For the CDR3, the DNA is TGTGCCAGCAGCGCTCCCGGGGGGGGTGAAGCTTTCTTT.

This chain connects TRBV5-6 to TRBJ2-7; TRBD1 agrees at 7 bases. The CDR3 spans 14 residues. J was trimmed by 4 bases and V by 6 bases; bases with no gene match: 10. Germline V gives CDR1 SGHDT, CDR2 YYEEEE. The CDR3 DNA is TGTGCCAGCATGGAGACAGGGAAGGAATACGAGCAGTACTTC. This codes for CASMETGKEYEQYF.

The chain links TRBV10-3 to TRBJ1-1; 8 positions match TRBD1. The trim removed 6 bases at V and 6 bases at J, leaving 0 bases unmatched. The V gene's germline CDR1 is ENHRY and CDR2 SYGVKD. This CDR3 has 11 residues. CDR3 DNA: TGTGCCATCAGGGGACAGGCTGAAGCTTTCTTT. Protein: CAIRGQAEAFF.

The chain uses TRBV11-3 and TRBJ2-7, with 8 bases that match TRBD1. The CDR3 is 16 amino acids. Germline-derived CDR1 and CDR2 are SGHNT and YENEEA. V lost 5 bases, J lost 6 bases, and 15 bases stayed unmatched. The CDR3 DNA reads TGTGCCAGCAGCCCCGGACAGGGCGCGGTCGCGGGCGAGCAGTACTTC. Amino acid sequence: CASSPGQGAVAGEQYF. The full variable domain, completed using reference TRBV11-3 and TRBJ2-7, is EAGVVQSPRYKIIEKKQPVAFWCNPISGHNTLYWYLQNLGQGPELLIRYENEEAVDDSQLPKDRFSAERLKGVDSTLKIQPAELGDSAVYLCASSPGQGAVAGEQYFGPGTRLTVT.

This chain uses TRBV10-3 with TRBJ2-7; TRBD2 might be the D (5 bases). The CDR3 contains 11 residues. V lost 6 bases to trimming and J lost 3 bases, with 6 bases between them. Germline V gives CDR1 ENHRY, CDR2 SYGVKD. The CDR3 DNA reads as TGTGCCATCAGGGGAGACTACGAGCAGTACTTC. This sequence encodes CAIRGDYEQYF.

The chain employs TRBV28 and TRBJ1-1; possibly TRBD1 for D (5 bases). In germline, CDR1 is MDHEN, CDR2 SYDVKM. Between the trimmed V and J ends, which lost 3 bases and 3 bases, there was a span of 11 bases. This CDR3 region has 14 residues. The CDR3 loop reads CASSFQGLDTEAFF. DNA for the CDR3: TGTGCCAGCAGTTTCCAGGGATTGGACACTGAAGCTTTCTTT.

This chain joins TRBV11-3 and TRBJ1-6, with a weak D call TRBD1 (5 bases). V was cut by 5 bases and J by 8 bases, with 10 bases left in between. Germline loops: CDR1 SGHNT, CDR2 YENEEA. This CDR3 comprises 13 residues. This CDR3 is CASSHGGDSPLHF. The CDR3 bases are TGTGCCAGCAGCCATGGGGGGGATTCACCCCTCCACTTT.

V is TRBV10-3 and J is TRBJ1-1, with TRBD1 as a possible D gene (6 bases). In germline, CDR1 is ENHRY, CDR2 SYGVKD. With 4 bases removed from V and 0 bases from J, the gap between germline ends came to 15 bases. The CDR3 has 16 residues. Here the CDR3 reads CAISVREGGMNTEAFF. The CDR3 DNA sequence: TGTGCCATCAGTGTCAGGGAGGGGGGTATGAACACTGAAGCTTTCTTT.

This chain connects TRBV4-1 to TRBJ2-7, with 8 bases aligning to TRBD1. Germline CDR1 is MGHRA and CDR2 is YSYEKL. The CDR3 covers 14 residues. Unmatched junction bases numbered 2, after V lost 2 bases and J lost 2 bases. The DNA of the CDR3 is TGCGCCAGCAGCCAACCGGGACAGGCCTACGAGCAGTACTTC. It is translated as CASSQPGQAYEQYF.

The rearrangement joins TRBV28 to TRBJ1-1; D unresolved. In germline, CDR1 is MDHEN, CDR2 SYDVKM. The CDR3 sequence is 13 residues long. The V and J ends lost 3 bases and 4 bases respectively, with 9 bases between them. DNA of the CDR3: TGTGCCAGCAGTTTTATGGCAGGCACTGAAGCTTTCTTT. As protein: CASSFMAGTEAFF.

CDR3 loop: CASSPPPPNTEAFF. CDR3 bases: TGTGCCAGCAGCCCCCCTCCTCCGAACACTGAAGCTTTCTTT. The chain joins TRBV7-9 to TRBJ1-1; D unresolved. Trimming stripped 5 bases from V and 1 base from J, with 11 bases between. CDR3 size: 14 residues. Germline V gives CDR1 SEHNR, CDR2 FQNEAQ (reference sequence).

This chain uses TRBV29-1 with TRBJ2-5; 9 positions match TRBD1. The length of the CDR3 is 16 residues. Germline V CDR1 and CDR2: SQVTM, ANQGSEA. The V and J ends lost 6 bases and 4 bases, in that order; junction bases with no gene match: 15. The CDR3 bases are TGCAGCGTCTCCTGGTCCGGGACAGGGCCGCGAGAGACCCAGTACTTC. Amino acids: CSVSWSGTGPRETQYF.